This T cell receptor beta chain comes out of a study of PD-L1 blockade in urothelial cancer. Time point described: peripheral blood 6 weeks after treatment start. Germline V gene data show CDR1 as SGHKS and CDR2 as YYEKEE (reference sequence). With 2 bases removed from V and 5 bases from J, the gap between germline ends came to 13 bases. The CDR3 is 14 residues long. Clones were sequenced by immunoSEQ multiplex PCR, and TCRdb holds only the in-frame ones, with some missing. Of around 40,000 clones in the sample, 80% to 90% are singletons; the top ten hold 2% to 3%. The sequenced sample was PBMCs, obtained around atezolizumab (anti-PD-L1) treatment. This receptor was taken from a man aged 65 to 79 with urothelial cancer. The J gene is TRBJ2-5, the V gene TRBV5-5, with D possibly TRBD2 on 5 matching bases. The CDR3 coding sequence is TGTGCCAGCAGCTTTATCGCGGACTCTGAGACCCAGTACTTC. Translated, it gives CASSFIADSETQYF.